The rows below give T cell receptor beta chains drawn from one sample of a study of cytomegalovirus exposure and HLA in healthy donors. Some clones are missing from TCRdb's copy, which holds only in-frame ones; the method was immunoSEQ multiplex PCR. The sample lists about 35,000 clones; 80% were seen once. The sequenced material came from PBMCs. These receptors were taken from a male donor in good health and CMV-seronegative. The CDR3 runs from the conserved cysteine through the conserved F or W. D genes are given only for firm matches. Clone size is shown for a subset of rows, as once, few, many or a class of expanded clone.

>TRBV2|.|.|TRBJ2-2|15
CASSGPSPHTGELFF
TGTGCCAGCAGTGGGCCCTCCCCCCACACCGGGGAGCTGTTTTTT
>TRBV5-1|.|.|TRBJ2-7|12
CASRDKVYEQYF
TGCGCCAGCCGGGACAAAGTCTACGAGCAGTACTTC
>TRBV19|.|.|TRBJ1-4|15
CASSRIGQLNEKLFF
TGTGCCAGTAGTAGAATCGGACAGCTAAATGAAAAACTGTTTTTT
>TRBV28|TRBD1|.|TRBJ1-2|17
CASSLPFRDSYNYGYTF
TGTGCCAGCAGTTTACCGTTCCGGGACAGCTATAACTATGGCTACACCTTC
>TRBV28|.|.|TRBJ2-3|12
CASSYHTDTQYF
TGTGCCAGCAGTTATCACACAGATACGCAGTATTTT
>TRBV18|TRBD1|.|TRBJ1-5|15
CASSVSGTGRSPQHF
TGTGCCAGCTCGGTCTCCGGGACAGGGAGGTCGCCCCAGCATTTT
>TRBV5-1|.|.|TRBJ2-3|16
CASSLVATSSTDTQYF
TGCGCCAGCAGCTTGGTCGCTACCTCTAGCACAGATACGCAGTATTTT
>TRBV7-3|TRBD1|.|TRBJ2-3|22
CASSLTAGQEAFRQSSTDTQYF
TGTGCCAGCAGCTTAACGGCAGGACAGGAGGCCTTTCGGCAATCTAGCACAGATACGCAGTATTTT
>TRBV30|.|.|TRBJ1-1|13
CAWSVAGTTEAFF
TGTGCCTGGAGTGTAGCAGGGACAACTGAAGCTTTCTTT
>TRBV6-1|TRBD1|few|TRBJ1-4|13
CASTGQGVEKLFF
TGTGCCAGCACCGGACAGGGGGTTGAAAAACTGTTTTTT
>TRBV30|.|.|TRBJ1-1|13
CACLRGGSTEAFF
TGTGCCTGCCTGAGAGGAGGTAGCACTGAAGCTTTCTTT
>TRBV18|TRBD2|.|TRBJ2-1|14
CASTLAGGYNEQFF
TGTGCCAGTACCCTAGCGGGAGGTTACAATGAGCAGTTCTTC
>TRBV6-6|.|.|TRBJ1-4|14
CASSQQDTYEKLFF
TGTGCCAGCAGCCAACAGGACACCTATGAAAAACTGTTTTTT
>TRBV6-1|.|medium-sized|TRBJ1-1|13
CASSAALNTEAFF
TGTGCCAGTAGCGCAGCCCTGAACACTGAAGCTTTCTTT
>TRBV7-2|.|.|TRBJ2-3|14
CASRAQGWADTQYF
TGTGCCAGCAGGGCACAGGGTTGGGCAGATACGCAGTATTTT
>TRBV18|TRBD1|once|TRBJ1-1|15
CASSPDRFLGAEAFF
TGTGCCAGCTCACCGGACAGGTTCCTGGGCGCTGAAGCTTTCTTT
>TRBV7-9|.|.|TRBJ2-7|13
CASSLAPHGEQYF
TGTGCCAGCAGCTTAGCCCCACATGGCGAGCAGTACTTC
>TRBV25-1|TRBD1|few|TRBJ2-5|14
CASNTAGGRETQYF
TGTGCCAGCAATACCGCAGGGGGCAGGGAGACCCAGTACTTC
>TRBV30|TRBD1|.|TRBJ1-3|15
CAWSATTGAGNTIYF
TGTGCCTGGAGCGCAACTACAGGGGCTGGAAACACCATATATTTT
>TRBV2|TRBD1|medium-sized|TRBJ1-5|14
CASRDRGGNQPQHF
TGTGCCAGTAGAGACAGGGGCGGCAATCAGCCCCAGCATTTT
>TRBV6-1|.|.|TRBJ1-1|13
CASSEDLRTEAFF
TGTGCCAGCAGTGAAGATCTGCGGACTGAAGCTTTCTTT
>TRBV5-1|.|.|TRBJ1-1|15
CASSSGRGLNTEAFF
TGCGCCAGCAGCTCGGGGCGGGGCTTGAACACTGAAGCTTTCTTT
>TRBV9|TRBD2|once|TRBJ2-3|15
CASTRTSLLTDTQYF
TGTGCCAGCACAAGGACTAGCCTGTTGACAGATACGCAGTATTTT
>TRBV18|TRBD1|.|TRBJ1-2|16
CASSPRQGAENYGYTF
TGTGCCAGCTCCCCTCGACAGGGGGCCGAAAACTATGGCTACACCTTC
>TRBV7-3|.|few|TRBJ2-7|12
CASSPRVLEQYF
TGTGCCAGCAGCCCTCGGGTTCTCGAGCAGTACTTC
>TRBV21-1|.|.|TRBJ2-7|14
CASSKGTEKYEQYF
TGTGCCAGCAGCAAAGGGACAGAAAAGTACGAGCAGTACTTC
>TRBV6-5|.|.|TRBJ2-1|15
CASSYSPTSRDEQFF
TGTGCCAGCAGTTACTCTCCTACTAGTCGGGATGAGCAGTTCTTC
>TRBV5-1|.|.|TRBJ1-2|14
CASIREPGDYGYTF
TGCGCCAGCATAAGAGAACCAGGGGACTATGGCTACACCTTC
>TRBV9|.|.|TRBJ1-2|15
CASSVDSGAYYGYTF
TGTGCCAGCAGCGTAGATTCAGGGGCCTACTATGGCTACACCTTC
>TRBV28|TRBD2|.|TRBJ2-7|17
CASSPRQGLAGRYEQYF
TGTGCCAGCAGTCCCCGTCAGGGACTAGCGGGTCGGTACGAGCAGTACTTC
>TRBV6-5|TRBD2|.|TRBJ2-1|16
CASSYGASGRWNEQFF
TGTGCCAGCAGTTACGGGGCTAGCGGGAGATGGAATGAGCAGTTCTTC
>TRBV28|.|few|TRBJ1-2|12
CASSLDSYGYTF
TGTGCCAGCAGTCTTGACAGTTATGGCTACACCTTC
>TRBV7-9|.|.|TRBJ2-3|15
CASSLTSALADTQYF
TGTGCCAGCAGCTTAACTTCAGCGTTGGCAGATACGCAGTATTTT
>TRBV7-8|.|once|TRBJ2-7|15
CASSFRQGIGYEQYF
TGTGCCAGCAGCTTCCGTCAGGGGATAGGATACGAGCAGTACTTC
>TRBV29-1|TRBD1|once|TRBJ1-1|13
CSVLRGQGTEAFF
TGCAGCGTTTTAAGGGGGCAAGGCACTGAAGCTTTCTTT
>TRBV5-4|TRBD1|.|TRBJ1-2|18
CASSSAGTGSFTSVGYTF
TGTGCCAGCAGCAGTGCCGGGACAGGGTCTTTTACTTCGGTTGGCTACACCTTC
>TRBV27|.|.|TRBJ1-2|14
CASSPRDLQGGYTF
TGTGCCAGCAGCCCTAGAGACTTACAGGGCGGCTACACCTTC
>TRBV6-1|.|.|TRBJ1-4|15
CASSRELRGNEKLFF
TGTGCCAGCAGTCGCGAGCTTCGGGGGAATGAAAAACTGTTTTTT
>TRBV20-1|.|.|TRBJ1-2|11
CSASDYYGYTF
TGCAGTGCTAGTGACTACTATGGCTACACCTTC
>TRBV5-4|.|.|TRBJ2-7|15
CASSFRGSPSYEQYF
TGTGCCAGCAGCTTCCGAGGATCCCCTTCCTACGAGCAGTACTTC
>TRBV5-1|.|.|TRBJ1-1|14
CASSFNDGGTEAFF
TGCGCCAGCAGCTTTAACGACGGGGGCACTGAAGCTTTCTTT
>TRBV6-6|.|.|TRBJ1-2|15
CASTSLPDSNYGYTF
TGTGCCAGCACTTCTCTTCCGGACAGCAACTATGGCTACACCTTC
>TRBV6-5|TRBD1|.|TRBJ2-2|15
CASSHPQGSTGELFF
TGTGCCAGCAGTCACCCACAGGGGTCCACCGGGGAGCTGTTTTTT
>TRBV6-1|TRBD1|few|TRBJ1-4|15
CASSEAGTGGEKLFF
TGTGCCAGCAGTGAAGCCGGGACAGGGGGCGAAAAACTGTTTTTT
>TRBV15|.|.|TRBJ1-2|15
CATSSRPGTYYGYTF
TGTGCCACCAGCTCGCGTCCCGGGACATACTATGGCTACACCTTC
>TRBV4-1|.|.|TRBJ1-4|17
CASSQAPAGGYGEKLFF
TGCGCCAGCAGCCAAGCTCCGGCGGGAGGATACGGTGAAAAACTGTTTTTT
>TRBV6-5|.|.|TRBJ2-7|12
CASGGTEYEQYF
TGTGCCAGCGGGGGGACTGAATACGAGCAGTACTTC
>TRBV6-4|TRBD1|.|TRBJ2-3|16
CASSDHNRGATDTQYF
TGTGCCAGCAGTGACCACAACAGGGGGGCGACAGATACGCAGTATTTT
>TRBV7-9|TRBD1|.|TRBJ1-5|14
CASSLGQGGQPQHF
TGTGCCAGCAGCTTAGGTCAGGGGGGTCAGCCCCAGCATTTT
>TRBV19|TRBD1|.|TRBJ2-3|14
CASTTGQVTDTQYF
TGTGCCAGCACCACGGGACAGGTCACAGATACGCAGTATTTT
>TRBV7-9|.|.|TRBJ2-2|16
CASSLVNLANTGELFF
TGTGCCAGCAGCTTAGTTAATCTAGCCAACACCGGGGAGCTGTTTTTT
>TRBV6-1|.|.|TRBJ1-2|16
CASSELPPPRAYGYTF
TGTGCCAGCAGTGAACTCCCCCCCCCGCGGGCCTATGGCTACACCTTC
>TRBV5-4|.|.|TRBJ1-2|14
CASSFSGAYYGYTF
TGTGCCAGCAGCTTCTCAGGGGCTTATTATGGCTACACCTTC
>TRBV6-6|.|once|TRBJ1-1|14
CASSKDGINLEAFF
TGTGCCAGCTCTAAGGACGGGATTAATCTTGAAGCTTTCTTT
>TRBV2|.|.|TRBJ1-1|12
CASRRVNTEAFF
TGTGCCAGCAGACGGGTGAACACTGAAGCTTTCTTT
>TRBV9|TRBD1|few|TRBJ1-3|16
CASSVSTGEEGNTIYF
TGTGCCAGCAGCGTCTCTACAGGGGAAGAAGGAAACACCATATATTTT
>TRBV27|TRBD2|.|TRBJ2-1|14
CASSWGLAEGEQFF
TGTGCCAGCAGTTGGGGACTAGCGGAAGGGGAGCAGTTCTTC
>TRBV28|TRBD1|few|TRBJ1-2|17
CASSVDRAAPTTYGYTF
TGTGCCAGCAGTGTGGACAGGGCGGCTCCTACTACGTATGGCTACACCTTC
>TRBV7-2|TRBD1|.|TRBJ1-6|17
CASSFQPGQLNNSPLHF
TGTGCCAGCAGCTTTCAGCCGGGACAGTTAAATAATTCACCCCTCCACTTT